The table lists the clone carrying this TCR beta chain with a count of one. This specimen comes from a study of blood T cell repertoires in COVID-19. About the research overall: COVID-19 samples collected from the United States, Italy and Spain covered acute and convalescent phases.

Original analysis: Scientists estimated how many nucleated cells there were by amplifying reference gene primers. This table comes from immunoSEQ multiplex PCR, and its TCRdb copy is limited to in-frame clones, with some not included. V, J and clone size are taken as reported in that table, and D and trimming were inferred from the DNA itself. The sample consists of tens of thousands of clones, approximately 89% of them appearing once. The V gene's germline CDR1 is MNHEY and CDR2 SVGAGI. The V and J ends lost 6 bases and 4 bases, in that order; junction bases with no gene match: 6. The CDR3 has 15 residues.

Sequenced sample: peripheral blood. The V gene is TRBV6-5, the J gene TRBJ2-1; 10 bases match TRBD1. This TCR was recovered from a man aged 60 to 69 with active COVID-19. CDR3 nucleotide sequence: TGTGCCAGCAGGGGACAGGGGAGAGCTTACAATGAGCAGTTCTTC. It translates to CASRGQGRAYNEQFF.